Listed below are T cell receptor beta chains from one sample, sequenced in a study of blood T cells in healthy people across ages. TCRdb independently ran MiXCR on the 5' RACE reads; one entry per CDR3 protein. This sample has 800,000 or so distinct CDR3 sequences, with roughly 60% found just once. Sample: blood. These receptors all come from a man under 40 in good health. Both conserved end residues are part of each CDR3.

>TRBV15|TRBJ2-3
CATKPGQTTDTQYF
>TRBV20-1|TRBJ2-5
CSARGGTASETQYF
>TRBV6-5|-
CASSYKGYEQYF
>TRBV20-1|TRBJ1-2
CSARWADYGYTF
>TRBV7-2|-
CASSLSPGSLAEQYF
>TRBV3-1|TRBJ1-2
CASSQAITGGASNGYTF
>TRBV3-1|TRBJ2-1
CASSFRRLAQYNEQFF
>TRBV3-1|TRBJ1-6
CASSPRDSLYNSPLHF
>TRBV28|TRBJ2-7
CASRPPGRAAYEQYF
>TRBV5-1|TRBJ1-4
CASQRGANEKLFF
>TRBV25-1|TRBJ1-2
CASSKSRSYGYTF
>TRBV29-1|TRBJ1-5
CSVERDGQPQHF
>TRBV20-1|TRBJ2-1
CSTSPASGGTNEQFF
>TRBV10-3|TRBJ1-6
CAISESRARNSPLHF
>TRBV7-2|TRBJ2-1
CASSVGTSGNEQFF
>TRBV27|TRBJ1-4
CASSSWGGPNEKLFF
>TRBV2|TRBJ2-3
CASSERLAGVDTQYF
>TRBV7-2|TRBJ2-1
CASSSNRGSNEQFF
>TRBV20-1|TRBJ1-5
CSARDPGHQSQPQHF
>TRBV20-1|TRBJ2-3
CSARGGLAGADTQYF
>TRBV7-9|TRBJ2-3
CASSPPLAGGPDTQYF
>TRBV2|TRBJ2-5
CASSPGTSSKTQYF
>TRBV27|TRBJ2-7
CASSLSASGVYEQYF
>TRBV27|TRBJ1-6
CASRRTPTSTPLHF
>TRBV6-5|TRBJ2-7
CASRRGPENEQYF
>TRBV5-1|TRBJ2-7
CASSTGQSRSYEQYF
>TRBV6-5|TRBJ2-7
CASSYEATRWEQYF
>TRBV20-1|TRBJ2-7
CSASSDRSSYEQYF
>TRBV4-2|TRBJ2-1
CASSLAQGLNEQFF
>TRBV6-5|TRBJ2-3
CASSQKPDGGDTQYF
>TRBV18|TRBJ2-3
CASSPPWLAGYTDTQYF
>TRBV5-1|TRBJ2-3
CASSRSQTDTQYF
>TRBV29-1|TRBJ2-7
CSVEVDRGYEQYF
>TRBV29-1|TRBJ2-3
CSVRDISTDTQYF
>TRBV10-3|TRBJ2-3
CAVGGERSTDTQYF
>TRBV28|TRBJ2-7
CASSLLPGDYEQYF
>TRBV5-5|TRBJ2-7
CASSFFQAASYEQYF
>TRBV10-3|TRBJ2-5
CAISEAPGETQYF
>TRBV29-1|TRBJ2-3
CSVAHQGAGTDTQYF
>TRBV5-1|TRBJ2-4
CASSSSGGSWEQYF
>TRBV28|-
CASREQNNYEQYF
>TRBV3-1|TRBJ1-1
CASSQEDIRWTEAFF
>TRBV27|TRBJ2-5
CASSSTGWGETQYF
>TRBV5-1|TRBJ2-7
CASYARTRQYEQYF
>TRBV7-8|TRBJ2-7
CASSLVISTYEQYF
>TRBV7-2|TRBJ2-3
CASSQGTSRTDTQYF
>TRBV4-3|TRBJ2-1
CASSQEVAGVVYNEQFF
>TRBV7-2|TRBJ2-1
CASSLYLSPYEGNEQFF
>TRBV5-1|TRBJ2-3
CASSATGWDTGTQYF
>TRBV2|TRBJ2-5
CASRRLTGRGETQYF
>TRBV20-1|TRBJ2-1
CSARGLAGGSNEQFF
>TRBV20-1|TRBJ2-4
CSASPFSTLAKNIQYF
>TRBV10-3|TRBJ2-5
CAISQSRDRIQETQYF
>TRBV5-1|TRBJ2-1
CASSFTDSYNEQFF
>TRBV7-8|TRBJ1-5
CASSFEAAGNQPQHF
>TRBV20-1|TRBJ2-5
CSATPGAGLQETQYF